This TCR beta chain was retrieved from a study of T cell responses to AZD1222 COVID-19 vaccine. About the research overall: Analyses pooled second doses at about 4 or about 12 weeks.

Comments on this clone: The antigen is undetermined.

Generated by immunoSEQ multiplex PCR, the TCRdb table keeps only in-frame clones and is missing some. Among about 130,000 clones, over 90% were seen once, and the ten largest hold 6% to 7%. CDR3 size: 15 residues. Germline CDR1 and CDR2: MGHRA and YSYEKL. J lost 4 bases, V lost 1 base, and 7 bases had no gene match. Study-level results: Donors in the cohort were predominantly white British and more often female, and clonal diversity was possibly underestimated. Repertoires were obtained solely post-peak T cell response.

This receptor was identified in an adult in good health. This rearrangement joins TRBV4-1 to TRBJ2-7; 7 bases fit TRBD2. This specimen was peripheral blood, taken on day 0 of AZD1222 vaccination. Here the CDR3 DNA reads TGCGCCAGCAGCCAAGCTTCCTCTAGCGGTTACGAGCAGTACTTC. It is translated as CASSQASSSGYEQYF.